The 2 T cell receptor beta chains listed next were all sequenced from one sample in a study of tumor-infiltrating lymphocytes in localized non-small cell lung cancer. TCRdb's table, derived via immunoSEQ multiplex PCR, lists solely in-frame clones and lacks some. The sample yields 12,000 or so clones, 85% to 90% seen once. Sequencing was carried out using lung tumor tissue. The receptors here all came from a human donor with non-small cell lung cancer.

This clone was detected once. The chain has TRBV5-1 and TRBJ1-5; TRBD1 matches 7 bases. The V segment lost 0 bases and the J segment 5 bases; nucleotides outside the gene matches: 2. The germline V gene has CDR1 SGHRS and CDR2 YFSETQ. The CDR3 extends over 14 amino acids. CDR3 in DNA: TGCGCCAGCAGCTTGGGACAGGGAGATCAGCCCCAGCATTTT. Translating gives CASSLGQGDQPQHF.

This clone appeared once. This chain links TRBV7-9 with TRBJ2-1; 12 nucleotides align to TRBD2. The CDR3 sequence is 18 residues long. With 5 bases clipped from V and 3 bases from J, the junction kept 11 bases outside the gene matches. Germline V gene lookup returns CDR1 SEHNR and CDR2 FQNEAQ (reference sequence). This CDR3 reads CASSRLDWTSGIYNEQFF. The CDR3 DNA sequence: TGTGCCAGCAGCCGACTGGACTGGACTAGCGGGATCTACAATGAGCAGTTCTTC. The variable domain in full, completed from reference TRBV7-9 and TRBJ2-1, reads DTGVSQNPRHKITKRGQNVTFRCDPISEHNRLYWYRQTLGQGPEFLTYFQNEAQLEKSRLLSDRFSAERPKGSFSTLEIQRTEQGDSAMYLCASSRLDWTSGIYNEQFFGPGTRLTVL.